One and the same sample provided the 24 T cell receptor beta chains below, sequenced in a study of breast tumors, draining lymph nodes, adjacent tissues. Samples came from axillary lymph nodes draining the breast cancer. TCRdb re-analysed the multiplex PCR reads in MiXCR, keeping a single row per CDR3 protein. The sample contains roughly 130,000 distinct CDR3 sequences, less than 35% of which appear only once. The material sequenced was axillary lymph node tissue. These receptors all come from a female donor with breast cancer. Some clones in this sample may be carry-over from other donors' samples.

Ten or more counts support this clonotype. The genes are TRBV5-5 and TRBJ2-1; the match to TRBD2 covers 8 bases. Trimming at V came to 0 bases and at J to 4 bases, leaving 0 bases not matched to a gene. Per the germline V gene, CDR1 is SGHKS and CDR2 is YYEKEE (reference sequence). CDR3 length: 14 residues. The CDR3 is CASSLGGGYNEQFF. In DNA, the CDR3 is TGTGCCAGCAGCTTGGGCGGGGGGTACAATGAGCAGTTCTTC.

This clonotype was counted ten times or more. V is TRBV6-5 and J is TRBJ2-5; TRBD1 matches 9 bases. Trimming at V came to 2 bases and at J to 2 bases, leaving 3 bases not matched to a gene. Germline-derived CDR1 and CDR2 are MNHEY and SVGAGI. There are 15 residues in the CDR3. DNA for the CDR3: TGTGCCAGCAGTTACAAAGGGACAGGGCAAGAGACCCAGTACTTC. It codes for CASSYKGTGQETQYF.

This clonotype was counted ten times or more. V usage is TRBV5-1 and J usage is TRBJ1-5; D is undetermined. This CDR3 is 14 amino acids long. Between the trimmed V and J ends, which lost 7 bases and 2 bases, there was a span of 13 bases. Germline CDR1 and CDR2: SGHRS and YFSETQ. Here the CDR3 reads CASSPGPGNQPQHF. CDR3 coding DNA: TGCGCCAGCTCCCCCGGCCCTGGCAATCAGCCCCAGCATTTT.

CDR3 protein: CASRESGAGDTQYF. CDR3 nucleotides: TGCGCCAGCAGGGAAAGCGGGGCGGGAGATACGCAGTATTTT. This rearrangement joins TRBV10-1 to TRBJ2-3, with TRBD2 identical over 7 bases. Germline V CDR1 and CDR2: WNHNN, SYGVQD (reference sequence). This CDR3 is 14 amino acids long. V lost 6 bases to trimming and J lost 5 bases; unmatched junction nucleotides: 8.

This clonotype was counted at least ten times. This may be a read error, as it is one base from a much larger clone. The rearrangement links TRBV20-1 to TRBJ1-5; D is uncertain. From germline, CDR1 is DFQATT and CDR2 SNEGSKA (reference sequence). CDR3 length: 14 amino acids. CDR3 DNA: TGCAGTGCTAGAGGTGGTTATAGCAATCCGCCCCAGCATTTT. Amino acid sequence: CSARGGYSNPPQHF.

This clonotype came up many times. The CDR3 coding sequence is TGTGCCAGCAGCCCCGTGGGTGGCTACACCTTC. It encodes CASSPVGGYTF. V usage is TRBV7-3 and J usage is TRBJ1-2, with unresolved D. The CDR3 consists of 11 residues. With 5 bases removed from V and 7 bases from J, the gap between germline ends came to 8 bases. Germline CDR1 SGHTA, CDR2 FQGTGA.

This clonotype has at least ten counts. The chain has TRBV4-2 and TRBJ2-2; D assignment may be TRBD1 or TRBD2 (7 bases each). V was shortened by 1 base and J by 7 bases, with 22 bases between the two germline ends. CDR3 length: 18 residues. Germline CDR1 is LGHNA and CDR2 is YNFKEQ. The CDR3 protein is CASSQGGGDRLIGGELFF. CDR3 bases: TGTGCCAGCAGCCAAGGAGGGGGGGACAGATTAATTGGCGGGGAGCTGTTTTTT.

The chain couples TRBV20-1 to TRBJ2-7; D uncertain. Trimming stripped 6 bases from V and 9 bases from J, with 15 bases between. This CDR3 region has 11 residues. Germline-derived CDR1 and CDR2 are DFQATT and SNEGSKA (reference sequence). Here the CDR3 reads CSAGSTDTQYV. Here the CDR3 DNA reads TGCAGTGCCGGATCCACAGATACGCAGTACGTC.

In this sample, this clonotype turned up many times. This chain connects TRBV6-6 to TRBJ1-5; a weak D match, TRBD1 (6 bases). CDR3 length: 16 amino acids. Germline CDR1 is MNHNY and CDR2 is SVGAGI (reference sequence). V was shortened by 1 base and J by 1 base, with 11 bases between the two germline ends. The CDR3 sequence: CASSYYRTDSNQPQHF. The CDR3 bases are TGTGCCAGCAGTTACTATCGGACAGACAGCAATCAGCCCCAGCATTTT.

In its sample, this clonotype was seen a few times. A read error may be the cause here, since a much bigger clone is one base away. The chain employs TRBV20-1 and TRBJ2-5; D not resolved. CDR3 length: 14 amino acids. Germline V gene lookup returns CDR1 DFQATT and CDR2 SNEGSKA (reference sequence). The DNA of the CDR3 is TGCAGTGCTAGAGATTGGTCTCTCCAAGCGACCCAGTACTTC. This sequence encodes CSARDWSLQATQYF.

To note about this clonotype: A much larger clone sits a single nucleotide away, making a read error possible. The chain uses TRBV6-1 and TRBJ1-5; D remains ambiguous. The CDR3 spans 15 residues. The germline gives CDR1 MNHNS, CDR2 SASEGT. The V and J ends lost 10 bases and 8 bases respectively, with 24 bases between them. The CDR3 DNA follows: TGTGCCACCCCAAGGACGGAATCCTCAAGGGAGCCCCAGCATTTT. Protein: CATPRTESSREPQHF.

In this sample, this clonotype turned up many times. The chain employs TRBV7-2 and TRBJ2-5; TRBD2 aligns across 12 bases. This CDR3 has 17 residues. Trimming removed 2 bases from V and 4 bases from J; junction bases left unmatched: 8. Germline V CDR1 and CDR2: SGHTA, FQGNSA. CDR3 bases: TGTGCCAGCAGCTTATCGGCTAGCGGGGGGGCGGGAGAGACCCAGTACTTC. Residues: CASSLSASGGAGETQYF. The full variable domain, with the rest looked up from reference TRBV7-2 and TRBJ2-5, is GAGVSQSPSNKVTEKGKDVELRCDPISGHTALYWYRQSLGQGLEFLIYFQGNSAPDKSGLPSDRFSAERTGGSVSTLTIQRTQQEDSAVYLCASSLSASGGAGETQYFGPGTRLLVL.

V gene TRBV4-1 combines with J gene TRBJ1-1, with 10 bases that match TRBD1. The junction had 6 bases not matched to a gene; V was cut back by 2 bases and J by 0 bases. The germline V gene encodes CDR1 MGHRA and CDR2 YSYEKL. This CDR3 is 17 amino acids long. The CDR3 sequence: CASSQTGTGEMNTEAFF. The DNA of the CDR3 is TGCGCCAGCAGCCAAACCGGGACAGGGGAGATGAACACTGAAGCTTTCTTT.

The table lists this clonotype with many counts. In DNA form, the CDR3 reads TGCGCCAGCAGCCAAGGGGCTAGCGGGGGGGCCACAGAGACCCAGTACTTC. Amino acid sequence: CASSQGASGGATETQYF. J is TRBJ2-5 and V is TRBV4-3, with 12 bases identical to TRBD2. Per the germline V gene, CDR1 is LGHNA and CDR2 is YSLEER. The CDR3 length is 17 residues. The V and J ends lost 1 base and 4 bases, in that order; junction bases with no gene match: 7.

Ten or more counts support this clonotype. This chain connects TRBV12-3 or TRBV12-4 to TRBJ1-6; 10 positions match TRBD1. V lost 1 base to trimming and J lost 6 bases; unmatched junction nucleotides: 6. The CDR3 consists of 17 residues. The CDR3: CASSLDGTGVGNSPLHF. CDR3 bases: TGTGCCAGCAGTTTAGACGGGACAGGGGTTGGTAATTCACCCCTCCACTTT.

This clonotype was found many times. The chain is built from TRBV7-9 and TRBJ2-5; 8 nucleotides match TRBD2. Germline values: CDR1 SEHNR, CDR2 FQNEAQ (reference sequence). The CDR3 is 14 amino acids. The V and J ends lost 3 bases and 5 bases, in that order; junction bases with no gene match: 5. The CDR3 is CASSFPGGLETQYF. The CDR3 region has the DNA TGTGCCAGCAGCTTCCCGGGGGGGCTGGAGACCCAGTACTTC.

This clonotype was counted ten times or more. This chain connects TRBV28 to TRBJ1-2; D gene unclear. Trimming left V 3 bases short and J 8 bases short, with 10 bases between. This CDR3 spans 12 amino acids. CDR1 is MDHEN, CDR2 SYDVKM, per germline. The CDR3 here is CASSFGRSGYTF. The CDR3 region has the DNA TGTGCCAGCAGTTTTGGGAGATCGGGCTACACCTTC.

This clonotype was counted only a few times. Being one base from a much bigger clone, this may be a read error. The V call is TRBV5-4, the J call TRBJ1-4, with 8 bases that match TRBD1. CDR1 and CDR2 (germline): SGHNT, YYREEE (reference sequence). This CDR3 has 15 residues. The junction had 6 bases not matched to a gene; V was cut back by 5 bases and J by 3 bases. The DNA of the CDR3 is TGTGCCAGCAGTAAGGGACAGGCGCCTAATGAAAAACTGTTTTTT. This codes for CASSKGQAPNEKLFF.

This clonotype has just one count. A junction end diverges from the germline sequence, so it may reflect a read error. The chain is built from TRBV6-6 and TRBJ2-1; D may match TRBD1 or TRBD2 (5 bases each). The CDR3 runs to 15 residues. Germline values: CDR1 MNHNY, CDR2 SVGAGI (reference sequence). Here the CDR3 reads CASSSGLSSYNERFF. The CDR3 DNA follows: TGTGCCAGCAGCTCGGGGCTAAGCTCCTACAATGAGCGGTTCTTC.

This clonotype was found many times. The CDR3 here is CSVEFGFGNQPQHF. The CDR3 coding sequence is TGCAGCGTTGAATTCGGGTTCGGCAATCAGCCCCAGCATTTT. The chain carries TRBV29-1 and TRBJ1-5; no reliable D call. Germline lookup yields CDR1 SQVTM and CDR2 ANQGSEA. The CDR3 has 14 amino acids. Trimming pared 2 bases from V and 2 bases from J, leaving 10 bases between.

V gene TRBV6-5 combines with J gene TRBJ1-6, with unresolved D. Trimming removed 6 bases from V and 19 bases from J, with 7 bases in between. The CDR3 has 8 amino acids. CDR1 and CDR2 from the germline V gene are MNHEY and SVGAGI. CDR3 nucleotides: TGTGCCAGCAGACCCGGACACTTT. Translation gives CASRPGHF.

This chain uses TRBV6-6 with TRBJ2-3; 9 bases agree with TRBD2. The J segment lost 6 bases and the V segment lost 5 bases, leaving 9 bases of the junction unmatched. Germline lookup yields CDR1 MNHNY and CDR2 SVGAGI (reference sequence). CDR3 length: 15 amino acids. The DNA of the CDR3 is TGTGCCAGCAGTCGCGGGGGGGCCCGTTGGGATACGCAGTATTTT. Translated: CASSRGGARWDTQYF.

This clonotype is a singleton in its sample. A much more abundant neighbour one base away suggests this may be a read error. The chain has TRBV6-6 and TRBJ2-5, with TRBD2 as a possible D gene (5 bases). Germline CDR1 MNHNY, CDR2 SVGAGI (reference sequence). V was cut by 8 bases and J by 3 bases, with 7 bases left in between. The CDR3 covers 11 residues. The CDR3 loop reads CASGLEETQYF. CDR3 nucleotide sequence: TGTGCCAGCGGACTGGAAGAGACCCAGTACTTC.

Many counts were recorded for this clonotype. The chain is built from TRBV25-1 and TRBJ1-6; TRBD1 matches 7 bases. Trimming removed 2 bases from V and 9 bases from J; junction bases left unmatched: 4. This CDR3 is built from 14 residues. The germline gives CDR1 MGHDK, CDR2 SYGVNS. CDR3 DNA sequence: TGTGCCAGCAGTGAAACAGGGGATTTTTCACCCCTCCACTTT. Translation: CASSETGDFSPLHF.